The 25 T cell receptor beta chains below come from one sample, sequenced in a study of CD8+CD57+ T cells in acquired aplastic anemia. TCR beta VDJ combinations and CDR3 sequences were profiled from genomic DNA. TCRdb reprocessed the reads with MiXCR, giving one entry per CDR3 protein. The sample shows under 200,000 distinct CDR3 sequences, 63% of them seen only once. The sample consisted of sorted CD4+, CD8+, or CD8+CD57+ T cells (not recorded which) from PBMCs. The origin of the receptors is a human donor in good health.

The rearrangement links TRBV2 to TRBJ1-5; a possible D gene is TRBD1 (5 bases). Germline V gives CDR1 SNHLY, CDR2 FYNNEI. V was clipped by 7 bases and J by 4 bases, with 14 bases between them. CDR3 length equals 14 residues. In DNA, the CDR3 is TGTGCCAGCAACGGGGGGAGCATAAATCAGCCCCAGCATTTT. As protein: CASNGGSINQPQHF.

This clonotype has more than one count but fewer than ten. The V and J genes are TRBV10-3 and TRBJ2-7, with 8 positions matching TRBD2. V lost 5 bases, J lost 0 bases, and 3 bases stayed unmatched. In germline, CDR1 is ENHRY, CDR2 SYGVKD. CDR3 length equals 14 residues. This chain's CDR3 is CAISQGLGSYEQYF. CDR3 coding DNA: TGTGCCATCAGTCAGGGACTAGGCTCCTACGAGCAGTACTTC.

This clonotype was recorded a few times. V is TRBV20-1 and J is TRBJ2-5; TRBD2 matches 10 bases. V was pared by 6 bases and J by 4 bases, with 5 bases of the junction left unmatched. The CDR3 length is 13 residues. Germline loops: CDR1 DFQATT, CDR2 SNEGSKA (reference sequence). CDR3 sequence: CSAIAGGVETQYF. The CDR3 DNA reads TGCAGTGCCATAGCGGGGGGCGTAGAGACCCAGTACTTC.

The chain joins TRBV7-6 to TRBJ1-4; 7 nucleotides align to TRBD1. Trimming removed 5 bases from V and 5 bases from J; junction bases left unmatched: 8. The CDR3 loop spans 15 amino acids. Germline V gene sequence: CDR1 SGHVS, CDR2 FNYEAQ. The CDR3 protein is CASSPGTANNEKLFF. In DNA, the CDR3 is TGTGCCAGCAGCCCGGGGACAGCCAACAATGAAAAACTGTTTTTT.

This clonotype was detected many times. This chain connects TRBV9 to TRBJ2-1, with D possibly matching TRBD2 (5 bases). The germline gives CDR1 SGDLS, CDR2 YYNGEE. V was pared by 0 bases and J by 3 bases, with 10 bases between. The CDR3 spans 15 residues. CDR3 in DNA: TGTGCCAGCAGCGTAGGGAGCGGAGTCTACAATGAGCAGTTCTTC. Translation gives CASSVGSGVYNEQFF.

On this clonotype itself: Likely a read error: the CDR3 ends without its conserved phenylalanine or tryptophan. The chain has TRBV15 and TRBJ2-5; 10 nucleotides line up with TRBD1. Per germline, CDR1 LNHNV and CDR2 YYDKDF (reference sequence). The CDR3 runs 14 residues. Trimming at V came to 8 bases and at J to 5 bases, leaving 8 bases not matched to a gene. CDR3 loop: CATLSGTGVETQYL. The CDR3 region has the DNA TGTGCCACCCTCTCCGGGACAGGGGTGGAGACCCAGTACCTC.

This clonotype was picked up many times. The chain's CDR3 is CASSLAGRRETEAFF. CDR3 DNA: TGTGCCAGCAGCTTAGCCGGCAGGCGGGAAACTGAAGCTTTCTTT. The chain employs TRBV7-6 and TRBJ1-1; no clear D gene. CDR1 is SGHVS, CDR2 FNYEAQ, per germline. The CDR3 is made up of 15 amino acids. V lost 0 bases and J 5 bases, leaving 13 bases between the germline ends. Supplemented by reference TRBV7-6 and TRBJ1-1, the full variable domain reads GAGVSQSPRYKVTKRGQDVALRCDPISGHVSLYWYRQALGQGPEFLTYFNYEAQQDKSGLPNDRFSAERPEGSISTLTIQRTEQRDSAMYRCASSLAGRRETEAFFGQGTRLTVV.

This sequence joins TRBV25-1 and TRBJ1-2; D might be TRBD1 (5 bases). V lost 6 bases and J lost 4, with 18 bases in between. The germline V gene encodes CDR1 MGHDK and CDR2 SYGVNS. The CDR3 covers 15 residues. CDR3 sequence reads: CASSRGRGGSYGYTF. The CDR3 region has the DNA TGTGCCAGCAGCCGGGGACGGGGAGGAAGCTATGGCTACACCTTC.

The V call is TRBV20-1, the J call TRBJ1-5, with D uncertain. The length of the CDR3 is 12 residues. V lost 6 bases and J 3 bases, leaving 9 bases between the germline ends. Germline V gene sequence: CDR1 DFQATT, CDR2 SNEGSKA (reference sequence). CDR3 bases: TGCAGTGCCGGACGGTTCAATCAGCCCCAGCATTTT. It is translated as CSAGRFNQPQHF.

This clonotype was seen just once. The chain joins TRBV20-1 to TRBJ1-6, with 7 bases matching TRBD1. Germline V lookup: CDR1 DFQATT, CDR2 SNEGSKA (reference sequence). The CDR3 length is 18 residues. V trimming: 3 bases; J trimming: 0 bases; junction bases outside the gene matches: 11. The CDR3 DNA follows: TGCAGTGCTAGGAGGACAGGCCGAACAAGCTCCTATAATTCACCCCTCCACTTT. Its protein product is CSARRTGRTSSYNSPLHF.

The chain employs TRBV15 and TRBJ2-1, with a weak D call TRBD1 (6 bases). V was clipped by 3 bases and J by 4 bases, with 19 bases between them. This CDR3 has 17 residues. Germline values: CDR1 LNHNV, CDR2 YYDKDF (reference sequence). In nucleotides, the CDR3 is TGTGCCACCAGCAGTGATCGACAGGCCCTGCCTTACAATGAGCAGTTCTTC. Translation: CATSSDRQALPYNEQFF.

The V gene is TRBV4-1, the J gene TRBJ2-7, with a possible D match to TRBD2 (5 bases). The J call may be wrong; the DNA end is better matched by TRBJ2-5. Germline CDR1 reads MGHRA; CDR2 reads YSYEKL. The CDR3 length is 16 residues. The CDR3 DNA reads as TGCGCCAGCAGCCAAGGCTCGAGCGGACCTCTTGGGACCCAGTACTTC. Its translation: CASSQGSSGPLGTQYF.

The rearrangement joins TRBV20-1 to TRBJ2-7, with D perhaps matching TRBD2 (5 bases). CDR1 and CDR2 from the germline V gene are DFQATT and SNEGSKA (reference sequence). The length of the CDR3 is 15 residues. V gave up 0 bases and J gave up 1 base, with 13 bases separating them. Written as DNA, the CDR3 is TGCAGTGCTAGAGATCTCGACTACGGTTCCTACGAGCAGTACTTC. The encoded protein is CSARDLDYGSYEQYF.

The CDR3 region has the DNA TGTGCCAGCAGCCGGCGACTAGCGGGAGAGGTCGAGCAGTACTTC. It is translated as CASSRRLAGEVEQYF. The chain has TRBV7-8 and TRBJ2-7, with 12 bases identical to TRBD2. J gave up 6 bases and V 5 bases, and 8 bases lay outside the gene matches. Germline V CDR1 and CDR2: SGHVS, FQNEAQ. CDR3 size: 15 residues.

The chain uses TRBV20-1 and TRBJ2-1; tentatively, D is TRBD2 (5 bases). From germline, CDR1 is DFQATT and CDR2 SNEGSKA (reference sequence). The CDR3 spans 16 residues. Trimming shortened V by 0 bases and J by 1 base, and 13 bases separated the two germline ends. CDR3 bases: TGCAGTGCTAGAGATCGGAGAGGGAGTTCCTACAATGAGCAGTTCTTC. This codes for CSARDRRGSSYNEQFF.

This clonotype showed up many times. An end of the junction differs from the germline gene, which may be a read error. This rearrangement joins TRBV5-1 to TRBJ2-3; D unclear. This CDR3 is built from 11 residues. Germline values: CDR1 SGHRS, CDR2 YFSETQ. The CDR3 DNA reads TGTGCCAGCAGCTTAGGGGATACGCAGTATTTT. Its protein is CASSLGDTQYF.

The chain is built from TRBV12-3 or TRBV12-4 and TRBJ2-7, with D uncertain. CDR3 size: 12 residues. V was cut by 3 bases and J by 5 bases, with 8 bases left in between. The CDR3, as DNA: TGTGCCAGCAGTTTGACGGTGGACGAGCAGTACTTC. This gives the protein CASSLTVDEQYF.

This clonotype was recorded at least ten times. V usage is TRBV11-3 and J usage is TRBJ2-1, with TRBD2 matching over 7 bases. The CDR3 spans 14 residues. V was clipped by 3 bases and J by 4 bases; unmatched bases: 3. Germline lookup yields CDR1 SGHNT and CDR2 YENEEA. As DNA, the CDR3 is TGTGCCAGCAGCTTGGCGGGGGTATACAATGAGCAGTTCTTC. This encodes CASSLAGVYNEQFF.

With regard to this clonotype: A junction end diverges from the germline sequence, so it may reflect a read error. The CDR3 nucleotides are TGTGCCACCCGAGGACTAGCTGCGCGTTTT. It specifies CATRGLAARF. The rearrangement uses TRBV10-3 and TRBJ2-3; 8 bases fit TRBD2. CDR3 length: 10 amino acids. The germline gives CDR1 ENHRY, CDR2 SYGVKD.

This rearrangement joins TRBV6-1 to TRBJ1-4; D is ambiguous. The CDR3 is 15 amino acids. V was shortened by 5 bases and J by 0 bases, with 10 bases between the two germline ends. Germline V gives CDR1 MNHNS, CDR2 SASEGT. The CDR3 DNA reads as TGTGCCAGCAGTAGGGAGCACCCAACTAATGAAAAACTGTTTTTT. It specifies CASSREHPTNEKLFF.

The chain recombines TRBV12-5 with TRBJ1-1; D gene uncertain. V was trimmed by 0 bases and J by 1 base, leaving 9 bases between them. CDR3 size: 15 residues. Looked up from germline, CDR1 is LGHNT and CDR2 is FRNRAP. The CDR3 region is CASGLVVSANTEAFF. The CDR3 DNA reads as TGTGCTAGTGGTTTGGTAGTGTCAGCGAACACTGAAGCTTTCTTT.

V is TRBV24-1 and J is TRBJ1-1; D call uncertain. The CDR3 runs to 13 residues. CDR1 is KGHDR, CDR2 SFDVKD, per germline. Trimming removed 10 bases from V and 1 base from J, with 12 bases in between. CDR3 sequence: CATTSAKNTEAFF. For the CDR3, the DNA is TGTGCCACTACCAGTGCCAAGAACACTGAAGCTTTCTTT.

The genes are TRBV20-1 and TRBJ2-3; D is uncertain. The CDR3 totals 12 residues. Germline CDR1 is DFQATT and CDR2 is SNEGSKA (reference sequence). The CDR3 DNA sequence: TGCGCCCTCCGGGCCATCACAGATACGCAGTATTTT. Protein sequence: CALRAITDTQYF.

The chain recombines TRBV9 with TRBJ1-3; 10 positions match TRBD1. After removal of 4 bases from V and 0 bases from J, the junction contained 7 bases not matched to a gene. The CDR3 has 17 amino acids. The germline V gene encodes CDR1 SGDLS and CDR2 YYNGEE. The DNA for the CDR3 is TGTGCCAGCAGCCTACGACAGGGGGCCTTCTCTGGAAACACCATATATTTT. It specifies CASSLRQGAFSGNTIYF.

A few counts support this clonotype. The CDR3 DNA reads as TGTGCCAGCAGCTTATCGACGAATTCACCCCTCCACTTT. Protein product: CASSLSTNSPLHF. The chain joins TRBV7-2 to TRBJ1-6; D is uncertain. V lost 2 bases and J 7 bases, leaving 6 bases between the germline ends. Germline V gives CDR1 SGHTA, CDR2 FQGNSA. The CDR3 is 13 amino acids.